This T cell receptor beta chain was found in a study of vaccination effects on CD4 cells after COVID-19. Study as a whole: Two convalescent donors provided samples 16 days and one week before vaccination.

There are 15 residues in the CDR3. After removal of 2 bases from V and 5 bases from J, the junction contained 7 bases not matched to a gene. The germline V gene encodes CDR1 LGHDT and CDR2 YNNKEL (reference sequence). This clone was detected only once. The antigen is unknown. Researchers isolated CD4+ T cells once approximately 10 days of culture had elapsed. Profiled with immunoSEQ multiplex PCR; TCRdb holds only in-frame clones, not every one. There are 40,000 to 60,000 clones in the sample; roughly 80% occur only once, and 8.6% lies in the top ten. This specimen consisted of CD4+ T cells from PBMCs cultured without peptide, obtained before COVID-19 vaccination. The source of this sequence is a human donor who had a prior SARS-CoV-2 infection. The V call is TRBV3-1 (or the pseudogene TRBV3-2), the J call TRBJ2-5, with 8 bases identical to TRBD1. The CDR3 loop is CASSQQGAGSETQYF. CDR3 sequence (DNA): TGTGCCAGCAGCCAACAGGGGGCAGGGTCGGAGACCCAGTACTTC.